A selection of T cell receptor beta chains follows, all from one sample in a study of shared clonotypes between healthy human individuals. The assay was immunoSEQ multiplex PCR, and TCRdb's table has in-frame clones only and misses some. The sample includes over 2,000,000 clones, 90% to 95% seen only once; the top ten take 1.5% to 2%. The sample was naive CD8+ T cells from PBMCs. The receptors here all came from a man between 18 and 29 years old in good health. Some clones in this sample may be carry-over from other donors' samples. The CDR3 runs from the conserved cysteine through the conserved F or W. The order of the fields is D gene, V gene, clone size, J gene, CDR3 protein, CDR3 DNA. D genes are given only for firm matches. Size is omitted from some rows. Given values are once, few, many or a class for expanded clones.

>NA|TRBV27|NA|TRBJ1-2
CASSFNGQSYGYTF
TGTGCCAGCAGTTTTAATGGACAGTCCTATGGCTACACCTTC
>NA|TRBV15|NA|TRBJ1-4
CATSRDREGTNEKLFF
TGTGCCACCAGCAGAGATAGAGAGGGTACTAATGAAAAACTGTTTTTT
>NA|TRBV6-1|NA|TRBJ2-2
CASSEGHPFFTGELFF
TGTGCCAGCAGTGAGGGACATCCATTCTTCACCGGGGAGCTGTTTTTT
>NA|TRBV6-1|NA|TRBJ1-1
CASSERIGGRGATEAFF
TGTGCCAGCAGTGAACGAATCGGGGGGCGTGGAGCGACTGAAGCTTTCTTT
>NA|TRBV28|few|TRBJ1-5
CAGSGWGQPQHF
TGTGCCGGATCAGGGTGGGGACAGCCCCAGCATTTT
>NA|TRBV7-9|NA|TRBJ2-7
CASSPLQQYF
TGTGCCAGCAGCCCTCTTCAGCAGTACTTC
>NA|TRBV19|NA|TRBJ2-7
CASRWGASDYEQYF
TGTGCCAGTAGATGGGGGGCTAGCGATTACGAGCAGTACTTC
>NA|TRBV6-5|NA|TRBJ2-1
CASSYDVRGTFNEQFF
TGTGCCAGCAGTTACGACGTGAGGGGGACATTCAATGAGCAGTTCTTC
>NA|TRBV4-1|NA|TRBJ1-1
CASSQDRGVLNTEAFF
TGCGCCAGCAGCCAAGATCGGGGCGTTCTGAACACTGAAGCTTTCTTT
>NA|TRBV5-1|NA|TRBJ1-3
CASSLGESSGNTIYF
TGCGCCAGCAGCTTGGGGGAGTCGTCGGGAAACACCATATATTTT
>TRBD2|TRBV5-1|NA|TRBJ2-3
CASSLAGASGSPDTQYF
TGCGCCAGCAGCTTGGCCGGGGCTAGCGGGAGCCCAGATACGCAGTATTTT
>TRBD2|TRBV4-1|NA|TRBJ2-7
CASSRTSGSGEQYF
TGCGCCAGCAGCCGGACTAGCGGGAGTGGCGAGCAGTACTTC
>TRBD1|TRBV27|once|TRBJ1-2
CASSPRDRVRDYGYTF
TGTGCCAGCAGCCCCCGGGACAGGGTCAGGGACTATGGCTACACCTTC
>TRBD1|TRBV6-1|NA|TRBJ1-1
CASRVGTGMNTEAFF
TGTGCCAGCAGGGTAGGGACAGGGATGAACACTGAAGCTTTCTTT
>TRBD1|TRBV7-9|once|TRBJ1-1
CATARSQGVTEAFF
TGTGCCACCGCCAGGTCGCAGGGGGTCACTGAAGCTTTCTTT
>TRBD2|TRBV11-2|NA|TRBJ2-1
CASSKTSAFYNEQFF
TGTGCCAGCAGCAAGACTAGCGCCTTCTACAATGAGCAGTTCTTC
>NA|TRBV11-1|NA|TRBJ2-7
CASSLGWRGTRISYEQYF
TGTGCCAGCAGCTTAGGGTGGCGCGGCACCCGGATCTCCTACGAGCAGTACTTC
>TRBD1|TRBV7-9|NA|TRBJ1-1
CASSSRQGMNTEAFF
TGTGCCAGCAGCTCCCGACAGGGGATGAACACTGAAGCTTTCTTT
>NA|TRBV27|NA|TRBJ2-1
CASSLSRGNEQFF
TGTGCCAGCAGTTTATCCAGGGGCAATGAGCAGTTCTTC
>NA|TRBV6-5|once|TRBJ2-1
CASSYSRLPGDAEQFF
TGTGCCAGCAGTTACTCCCGACTACCTGGAGATGCTGAGCAGTTCTTC
>NA|TRBV7-9|NA|TRBJ2-7
CASSSGLAPEQYF
TGTGCCAGCAGCTCGGGTCTAGCGCCCGAGCAGTACTTC
>NA|TRBV29-1|NA|TRBJ2-3
CSVERGGVSTDTQYF
TGCAGCGTTGAAAGGGGGGGAGTTAGCACAGATACGCAGTATTTT
>TRBD2|TRBV7-8|NA|TRBJ2-1
CASSHPTSAYSYNEQFF
TGTGCCAGCAGCCATCCGACTAGCGCTTACTCCTACAATGAGCAGTTCTTC